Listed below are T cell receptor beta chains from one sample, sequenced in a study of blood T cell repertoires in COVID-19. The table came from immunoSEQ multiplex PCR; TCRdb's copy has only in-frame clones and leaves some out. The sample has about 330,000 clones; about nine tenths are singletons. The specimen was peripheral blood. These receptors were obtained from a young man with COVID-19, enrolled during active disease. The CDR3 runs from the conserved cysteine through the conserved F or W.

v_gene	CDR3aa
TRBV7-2	CASSPHGTGAEAFF
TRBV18	CASSPLRGPNNEQFF
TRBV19	CASSIPRGRDNSNQPQHF
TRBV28	CASSPSGGGLYGYTF
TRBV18	CASSPRLDTQYF
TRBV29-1	CSVEGWGAGGYTF
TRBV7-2	CASSLAGGGNQPQHF
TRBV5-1	CASSAALAGDTQYF
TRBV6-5	CASSPKGGGTYEQYF
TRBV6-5	CASSYSIGGDNTQYF
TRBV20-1	CSARDYYEQYF
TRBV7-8	CASSLARPGTGVNSPLHF
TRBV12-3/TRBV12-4	CASRGTTEKLFF